The 21 T cell receptor beta chains listed next were all sequenced from one sample in a study of blood T cells in healthy people across ages. A second about 6 to 11 cycle PCR used barcoded and J-beta primers. TCRdb reprocessed the 5' RACE reads via MiXCR and lists one record per CDR3 protein. The sample lists roughly 800,000 distinct CDR3 sequences; roughly 64% were seen once. The sequencing input was blood. All receptors come from a man aged 30 to 39 in good health.

The rearrangement links TRBV4-3 to TRBJ2-1; maybe TRBD1 (7 bases). Germline CDR1 LGHNA, CDR2 YSLEER. Trimming took 4 bases from V and 14 from J, leaving 15 bases between them. The CDR3 length is 12 residues. The CDR3 protein is CASSPEAGGKFF. The CDR3 DNA reads TGCGCCAGCAGCCCCGAGGCAGGGGGGAAGTTCTTC.

Only a few counts were recorded for this clonotype. V gene TRBV10-3 combines with J gene TRBJ2-7, with D tentatively TRBD1 or TRBD2 (5 bases each). The CDR3 covers 12 residues. Trimming removed 2 bases from V and 8 bases from J, with 10 bases in between. CDR1 is ENHRY, CDR2 SYGVKD, per germline. CDR3 in amino acids: CAISEGTPKQYF. DNA for the CDR3: TGTGCCATCAGTGAGGGGACCCCTAAGCAGTACTTC.

V gene TRBV10-3 combines with J gene TRBJ2-7; D assignment may be TRBD1 or TRBD2 (5 bases each). The CDR3 is 15 residues long. The V end was cut by 4 bases, the J end by 5 bases, with 18 bases between. Germline V gene lookup returns CDR1 ENHRY and CDR2 SYGVKD. The DNA for the CDR3 is TGTGCCATCAGTGTGGCAGGGAGCCCTAGTGACGAGCAGTACTTC. It translates to CAISVAGSPSDEQYF.

The gene calls are TRBV11-2 and TRBJ1-1; D uncertain. Germline-derived CDR1 and CDR2 are SGHAT and FQNNGV. V dropped 6 bases and J dropped 6 bases, with 14 bases sitting between them. The CDR3 covers 13 residues. CDR3 amino acids: CASRNPGSPEAFF. The CDR3 DNA reads TGTGCCAGCAGAAACCCCGGGAGTCCTGAAGCTTTCTTT.

The chain couples TRBV11-1 to TRBJ2-7; 8 nucleotides line up with TRBD1. V trimming: 4 bases; J trimming: 3 bases; junction bases outside the gene matches: 14. The CDR3 totals 17 residues. Per the germline V gene, CDR1 is SGHAT and CDR2 is FQDESV (reference sequence). This chain's CDR3 is CASSYDRGEITGYEQYF. The CDR3 coding sequence is TGTGCCAGCAGCTATGACAGGGGAGAAATTACAGGCTACGAGCAGTACTTC.

J is TRBJ2-3 and V is TRBV11-1; unclear D gene. The germline gives CDR1 SGHAT, CDR2 FQDESV (reference sequence). This CDR3 spans 13 amino acids. Trimming left V 5 bases short and J 10 bases short, with 16 bases between. CDR3 residues: CASSPSDRRPQYF. As DNA, the CDR3 is TGTGCCAGCAGCCCCTCTGACCGCCGCCCGCAGTATTTT.

Comments on this clonotype: It may be a read error: a sequence one base away is much more abundant. CDR3: CASSLEHLTNSPLHF. CDR3 in DNA: TGTGCCAGCAGCTTAGAACATCTTACGAATTCACCCCTCCACTTT. This sequence joins TRBV7-6 and TRBJ1-6; no clear D gene. V was pared by 1 base and J by 7 bases, with 11 bases between. The CDR3 is 15 amino acids. The germline V gene has CDR1 SGHVS and CDR2 FNYEAQ.

This clonotype appeared a few times. The chain employs TRBV7-2 and TRBJ2-1; 10 bases match TRBD2. Unmatched junction bases numbered 8, after V lost 4 bases and J lost 5 bases. Germline CDR1 is SGHTA and CDR2 is FQGNSA. The length of the CDR3 is 16 residues. In DNA, the CDR3 is TGTGCCAGCAGCTCGGCGAGCGGGAGGGTGGACAATGAGCAGTTCTTC. It translates to CASSSASGRVDNEQFF.

V gene TRBV27 combines with J gene TRBJ2-1; TRBD2 is a possible D gene (5 bases). V gave up 11 bases and J gave up 7 bases, with 30 bases separating them. The germline V gene encodes CDR1 MNHEY and CDR2 SMNVEV (reference sequence). There are 17 residues in the CDR3. The CDR3 sequence is CADAGWSGNSGWNEQFF. The CDR3 DNA sequence: TGTGCCGACGCGGGTTGGTCGGGCAACAGTGGGTGGAATGAGCAGTTCTTC.

The count of this clonotype is one. This CDR3 reads CASSSMPGRGIGQYF. CDR3 in DNA: TGTGCCAGCAGCTCCATGCCGGGGCGCGGGATTGGGCAGTACTTC. The chain recombines TRBV7-2 with TRBJ2-7, with D tentatively TRBD2 (6 bases). Germline-derived CDR1 and CDR2 are SGHTA and FQGNSA. With 4 bases removed from V and 9 bases from J, the gap between germline ends came to 22 bases. The CDR3 sequence is 15 residues long.

The V call is TRBV12-3 or TRBV12-4, the J call TRBJ1-2; 7 nucleotides match TRBD1. The trim removed 5 bases at V and 6 bases at J, leaving 12 bases unmatched. The CDR3 is made up of 15 amino acids. The CDR3 protein is CASSASGQPVDGYTF. The CDR3 bases are TGTGCCAGCAGTGCCTCGGGACAGCCGGTGGATGGCTACACCTTC.

The chain is built from TRBV6-2 or TRBV6-3 and TRBJ2-1; TRBD2 aligns across 12 bases. The V segment lost 0 bases and the J segment 2 bases; nucleotides outside the gene matches: 20. The CDR3 loop spans 23 amino acids. CDR1 is MNHEY and CDR2 is SVGEGT in the germline V gene. The CDR3: CASSYSSSGLAGGPPTTYNEQFF. The DNA of the CDR3 is TGTGCCAGCAGTTACTCGAGTAGTGGGCTAGCGGGAGGGCCCCCCACCACCTACAATGAGCAGTTCTTC.

This chain uses TRBV12-3 or TRBV12-4 with TRBJ2-7; maybe TRBD2 (6 bases). V was trimmed by 6 bases and J by 0 bases, leaving 15 bases between them. The CDR3 is 15 residues long. This chain's CDR3 is CASSLDRLGSYEQYF. The CDR3 DNA follows: TGTGCCAGCAGCCTTGATAGACTAGGCTCCTACGAGCAGTACTTC.

The V gene is TRBV6-2 or TRBV6-3, the J gene TRBJ2-1; D unresolved. With 2 bases removed from V and 2 bases from J, the gap between germline ends came to 10 bases. This CDR3 region has 15 residues. Per germline, CDR1 MNHEY and CDR2 SVGEGT. In DNA form, the CDR3 reads TGTGCCAGCAGTTACATCGGGTTGGCCTACAATGAGCAGTTCTTC. Translated: CASSYIGLAYNEQFF.

J is TRBJ2-1 and V is TRBV4-1; tentatively, D is TRBD2 (6 bases). Germline CDR1 MGHRA, CDR2 YSYEKL. This CDR3 region has 18 residues. Trimming cost V 2 bases and J 0 bases, with 17 bases left between them. The CDR3 coding sequence is TGCGCCAGCAGCCAAACCCTTCTAGCGCTAAGCTCCTACAATGAGCAGTTCTTC. Translated: CASSQTLLALSSYNEQFF.

V gene TRBV20-1 combines with J gene TRBJ1-4; TRBD1 might be the D (5 bases). In germline, CDR1 is DFQATT, CDR2 SNEGSKA (reference sequence). V was cut by 6 bases and J by 2 bases, with 10 bases left in between. The CDR3 extends over 13 amino acids. The CDR3 DNA is TGCAGTGCCCGGGACGGGACTAATGAAAAACTGTTTTTT. Encoded protein: CSARDGTNEKLFF.

The chain uses TRBV12-3 or TRBV12-4 and TRBJ2-5, with D maybe TRBD1 (6 bases). The J call could be wrong; TRBJ2-7 is a better fit for the DNA end. CDR3 size: 13 residues. This CDR3 is CASSYQGNSEQYF. CDR3 DNA sequence: TGTGCCAGCAGTTACCAGGGGAACTCCGAGCAGTACTTC.

This rearrangement joins TRBV20-1 to TRBJ2-5; perhaps TRBD2 as D (5 bases). The CDR3 is 11 amino acids. The germline V gene has CDR1 DFQATT and CDR2 SNEGSKA (reference sequence). The CDR3 DNA follows: TGCAGCGGACTCCACCCGGAGACCCAGTACTTC. As protein: CSGLHPETQYF.

The chain combines TRBV7-2 with TRBJ2-7; 9 nucleotides match TRBD2. The CDR3 consists of 15 residues. Trimming removed 5 bases from V and 4 bases from J; junction bases left unmatched: 9. From germline, CDR1 is SGHTA and CDR2 FQGNSA. The CDR3: CASSLLAGEIYEQYF. The CDR3 region has the DNA TGTGCCAGCAGCCTGTTAGCGGGAGAAATTTACGAGCAGTACTTC.

The J gene is TRBJ2-1, the V gene TRBV5-1; D unresolved. Trimming shortened V by 0 bases and J by 2 bases, and 9 bases separated the two germline ends. CDR3 size: 15 residues. Germline CDR1 and CDR2: SGHRS and YFSETQ. The CDR3 DNA reads as TGCGCCAGCAGCTTGGGGGCGCAGACCTACAATGAGCAGTTCTTC. It is translated as CASSLGAQTYNEQFF.

The chain employs TRBV6-1 and TRBJ2-3, with TRBD2 matching over 8 bases. Unmatched junction bases numbered 6, after V lost 1 base and J lost 9 bases. Germline CDR1 and CDR2: MNHNS and SASEGT. This CDR3 is built from 14 residues. CDR3 region: CASSEVVAGTTQYF. CDR3 coding DNA: TGTGCCAGCAGTGAAGTAGTAGCGGGGACAACGCAGTATTTT.